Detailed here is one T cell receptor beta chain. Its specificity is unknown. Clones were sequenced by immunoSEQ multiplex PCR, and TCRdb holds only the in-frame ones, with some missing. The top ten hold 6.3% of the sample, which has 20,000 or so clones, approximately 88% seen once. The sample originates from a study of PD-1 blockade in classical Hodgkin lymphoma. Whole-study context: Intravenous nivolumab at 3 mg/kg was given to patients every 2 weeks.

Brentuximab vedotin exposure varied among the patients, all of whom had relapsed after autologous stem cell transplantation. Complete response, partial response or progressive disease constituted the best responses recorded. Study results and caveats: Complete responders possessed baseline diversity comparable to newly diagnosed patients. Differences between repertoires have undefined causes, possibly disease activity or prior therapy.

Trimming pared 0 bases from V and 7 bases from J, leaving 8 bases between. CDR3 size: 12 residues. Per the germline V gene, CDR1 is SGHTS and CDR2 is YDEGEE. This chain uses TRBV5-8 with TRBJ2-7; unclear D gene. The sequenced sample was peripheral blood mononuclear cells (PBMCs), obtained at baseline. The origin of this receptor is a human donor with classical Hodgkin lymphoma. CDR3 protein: CASSLDGREQYF. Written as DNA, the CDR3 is TGTGCCAGCAGCTTGGATGGTAGAGAGCAGTACTTC. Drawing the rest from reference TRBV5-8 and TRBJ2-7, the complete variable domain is EAGVTQSPTHLIKTRGQQATLRCSPISGHTSVYWYQQALGLGLQFLLWYDEGEERNRGNFPPRFSGRQFPNYSSELNVNALELEDSALYLCASSLDGREQYFGPGTRLTVT.